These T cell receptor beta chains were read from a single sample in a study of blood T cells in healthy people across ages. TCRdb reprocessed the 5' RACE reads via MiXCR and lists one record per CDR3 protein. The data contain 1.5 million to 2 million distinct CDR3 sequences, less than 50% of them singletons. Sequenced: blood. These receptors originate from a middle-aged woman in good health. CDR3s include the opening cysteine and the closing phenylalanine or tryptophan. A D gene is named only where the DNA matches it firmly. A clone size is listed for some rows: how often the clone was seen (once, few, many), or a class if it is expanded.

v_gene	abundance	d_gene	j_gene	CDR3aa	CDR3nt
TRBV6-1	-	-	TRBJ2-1	CASSEAAGLRYNEQFF	TGTGCCAGCAGTGAAGCGGCAGGACTGAGATACAATGAGCAGTTCTTC
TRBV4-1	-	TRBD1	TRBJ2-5	CASSHRLDRVVETRYF	TGCGCCAGCAGCCACCGACTGGACAGGGTAGTCGAGACCCGGTACTTC
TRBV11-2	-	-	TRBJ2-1	CASSLIEASLYNEQFF	TGTGCCAGCAGCTTAATCGAAGCGTCCCTTTACAATGAGCAGTTCTTC
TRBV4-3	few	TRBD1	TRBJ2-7	CAGGGTGAFYEQYF	TGCGCCGGCGGCGGGACAGGGGCCTTCTACGAGCAGTACTTC
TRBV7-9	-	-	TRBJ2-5	CASSYPRGAQETQYF	TGTGCCAGCAGCTATCCCCGGGGGGCCCAAGAGACCCAGTACTTC
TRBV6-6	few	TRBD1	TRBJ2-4	CASSLTGDRKYF	TGTGCCAGCAGCCTCACAGGGGATAGGAAGTACTTC
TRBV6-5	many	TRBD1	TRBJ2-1	CASSLDRGRVDEQFF	TGTGCCAGCAGTTTGGACAGGGGGCGCGTCGATGAGCAGTTCTTC
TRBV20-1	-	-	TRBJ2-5	CSVPPPGYQETQYF	TGCAGTGTTCCTCCCCCCGGGTACCAAGAGACCCAGTACTTC
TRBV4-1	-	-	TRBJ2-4	CASSQVRVSYERYF	TGCGCCAGCAGCCAAGTCCGGGTCTCCTACGAGCGGTACTTC
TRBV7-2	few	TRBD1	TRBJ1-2	CASSLNGWDRNYGYTF	TGTGCCAGCAGCTTAAATGGGTGGGACAGGAACTATGGCTACACCTTC
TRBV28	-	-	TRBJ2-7	CASRGDRRAYEQYF	TGTGCCAGCAGGGGCGACAGGCGAGCCTACGAGCAGTACTTC
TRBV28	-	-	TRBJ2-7	CASTKAGEGFEQYF	TGTGCCAGCACTAAGGCAGGGGAGGGTTTTGAGCAGTACTTC
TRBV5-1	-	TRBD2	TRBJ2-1	CASSLVTSGQETQFF	TGCGCCAGCAGCTTGGTGACTAGCGGCCAAGAGACCCAGTTCTTC
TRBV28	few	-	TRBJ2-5	CASSIRQFEQETQYF	TGTGCCAGCAGCATACGACAGTTTGAACAAGAGACCCAGTACTTC
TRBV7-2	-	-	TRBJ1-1	CASSLAGGTSTEAFF	TGTGCCAGCAGCTTAGCGGGGGGGACGAGCACTGAAGCTTTCTTT
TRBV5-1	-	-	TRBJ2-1	CAGSFRDNSYNEQFF	TGCGCCGGCAGCTTCCGGGACAACTCCTACAATGAGCAGTTCTTC
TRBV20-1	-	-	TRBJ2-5	CSAIGQFEETQYF	TGCAGTGCTATCGGACAGTTTGAAGAGACCCAGTACTTC
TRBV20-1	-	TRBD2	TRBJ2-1	CSAREGSGAINEQFF	TGCAGTGCTAGAGAGGGTAGCGGGGCTATCAATGAGCAGTTCTTC
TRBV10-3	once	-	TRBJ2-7	CAISESGGGSSNEQYF	TGTGCCATCAGTGAGTCCGGAGGGGGCTCATCCAACGAGCAGTACTTC
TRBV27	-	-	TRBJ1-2	CASSNREYYGYTF	TGTGCCAGCAGTAACAGAGAATACTATGGCTACACCTTC
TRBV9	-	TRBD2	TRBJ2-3	CASSVGRSGGPTDTQYF	TGTGCCAGCAGCGTAGGGAGGAGCGGGGGGCCCACAGATACGCAGTATTTT
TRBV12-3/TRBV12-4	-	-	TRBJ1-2	CASSPSGAYGYTF	TGTGCCAGCAGTCCCTCGGGGGCCTATGGCTACACCTTC
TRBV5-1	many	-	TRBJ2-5	CASSGGGAQETQYF	TGTGCCAGCAGCGGTGGGGGGGCCCAAGAGACCCAGTACTTC
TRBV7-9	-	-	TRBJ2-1	CASSGRSHNEQFF	TGTGCCAGCAGCGGTCGGAGCCACAATGAGCAGTTCTTC
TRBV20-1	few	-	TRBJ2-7	CSAQGRGTQSSYEQYF	TGCAGTGCTCAGGGACGGGGAACGCAGAGCTCCTACGAGCAGTACTTC
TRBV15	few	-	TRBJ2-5	CATSPRQRQAQETQYF	TGTGCCACCAGCCCCCGTCAGAGACAGGCCCAAGAGACCCAGTACTTC
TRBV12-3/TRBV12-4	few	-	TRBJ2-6	CASSLGSTGANVLTF	TGTGCCAGCAGTTTGGGGTCAACTGGGGCCAACGTCCTGACTTTC
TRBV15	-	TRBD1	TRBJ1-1	CATSRGSGQGWNTEAFF	TGTGCCACCAGCAGAGGTTCGGGACAGGGATGGAACACTGAAGCTTTCTTT
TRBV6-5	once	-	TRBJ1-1	CASKYRAEAFF	TGTGCCAGCAAGTATCGGGCTGAAGCTTTCTTT
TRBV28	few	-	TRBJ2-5	CASSLVHPETQYF	TGTGCCAGCAGTTTAGTACACCCGGAGACCCAGTACTTC
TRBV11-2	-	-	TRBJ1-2	CASSLRGGFNYGYTF	TGTGCCAGCAGCTTACGGGGGGGGTTTAACTATGGCTACACCTTC
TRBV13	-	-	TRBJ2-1	CASSPGQSDEQFF	TGTGCCAGCAGCCCGGGACAATCGGATGAGCAGTTCTTC
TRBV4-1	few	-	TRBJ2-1	CASSQANNEQFF	TGCGCCAGCAGCCAAGCCAACAATGAGCAGTTCTTC
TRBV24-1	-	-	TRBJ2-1	CATSDRHQNEQFF	TGTGCCACCAGTGACCGTCACCAGAATGAGCAGTTCTTC
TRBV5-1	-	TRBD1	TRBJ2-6	CASSRDRGTGANVLTF	TGCGCCAGCAGCCGGGACAGGGGAACTGGGGCCAACGTCCTGACTTTC
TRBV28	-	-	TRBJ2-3	CASNGGFLKADTQYF	TGTGCCAGCAATGGGGGGTTCCTCAAGGCAGATACGCAGTATTTT
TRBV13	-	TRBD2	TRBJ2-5	CASSLATSGGARETQYF	TGTGCCAGCAGCTTGGCGACTAGCGGGGGGGCCCGGGAGACCCAGTACTTC
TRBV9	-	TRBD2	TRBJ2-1	CASSGSSGGAREQFF	TGTGCCAGCAGCGGTTCTAGCGGGGGGGCCCGTGAGCAGTTCTTC
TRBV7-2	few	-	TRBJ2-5	CASSLERQTFQETQYF	TGTGCCAGCAGCTTAGAGCGACAGACATTCCAAGAGACCCAGTACTTC
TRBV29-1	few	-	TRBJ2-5	CSVSAGETQYF	TGCAGCGTTTCTGCAGGGGAGACCCAGTACTTC
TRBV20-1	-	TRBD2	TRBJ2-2	CSATRAGGTGELFF	TGCAGTGCCACTAGGGCGGGGGGAACCGGGGAGCTGTTTTTT
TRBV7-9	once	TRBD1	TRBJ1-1	CASSGGQFPTGVRTEAFF	TGTGCCAGCAGCGGGGGACAGTTCCCAACCGGAGTGAGGACTGAAGCTTTCTTT
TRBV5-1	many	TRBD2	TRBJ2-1	CASSRTSGGAYNEQFF	TGCGCCAGCAGCCGGACTAGCGGGGGGGCCTACAATGAGCAGTTCTTC
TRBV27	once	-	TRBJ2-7	CASKGRSIYEQYF	TGTGCCAGCAAGGGGCGATCTATCTACGAGCAGTACTTC
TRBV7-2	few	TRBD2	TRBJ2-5	CASSSSSGGGQETQYF	TGTGCCAGCAGCTCATCTAGCGGGGGGGGCCAAGAGACCCAGTACTTC
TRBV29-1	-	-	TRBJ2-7	CGVESATKGTRDEQYF	TGCGGCGTTGAATCGGCCACTAAGGGGACTCGGGACGAGCAGTACTTC
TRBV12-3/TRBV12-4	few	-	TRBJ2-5	CASRPGGRETQYF	TGTGCCAGCCGCCCTGGGGGCCGGGAGACCCAGTACTTC